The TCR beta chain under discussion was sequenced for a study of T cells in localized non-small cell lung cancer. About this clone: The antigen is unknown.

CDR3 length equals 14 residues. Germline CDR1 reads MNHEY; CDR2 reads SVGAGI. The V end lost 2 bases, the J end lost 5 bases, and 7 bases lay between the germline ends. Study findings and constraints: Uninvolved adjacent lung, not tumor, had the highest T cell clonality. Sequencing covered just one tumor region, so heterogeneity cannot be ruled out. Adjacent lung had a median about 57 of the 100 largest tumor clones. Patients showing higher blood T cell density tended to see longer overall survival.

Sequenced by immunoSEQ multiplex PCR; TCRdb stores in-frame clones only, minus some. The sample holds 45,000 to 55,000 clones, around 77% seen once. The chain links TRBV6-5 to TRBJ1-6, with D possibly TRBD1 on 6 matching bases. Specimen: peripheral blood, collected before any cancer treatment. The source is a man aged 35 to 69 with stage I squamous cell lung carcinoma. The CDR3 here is CASSYGTNNSPLHF. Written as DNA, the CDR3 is TGTGCCAGCAGTTACGGGACAAATAATTCACCCCTCCACTTT.